Listed here are 27 T cell receptor beta chains from one sample, sequenced in a study of blood T cell repertoires in COVID-19. Assay: immunoSEQ multiplex PCR; the TCRdb copy retains only in-frame clones and omits some. Among a few hundred thousand clones listed, around nine tenths were seen once. The sequenced sample consisted of PBMCs or T cells enriched from blood (not recorded which). The receptor set was obtained from a woman aged 60 to 75 who had recovered from COVID-19.

This clone was detected only once. The CDR3 DNA follows: TGTGCCAGCAGCCAAGAGAGGGCAGTGTTTACCTATGGCTACACCTTC. Translating gives CASSQERAVFTYGYTF. This chain connects TRBV4-2 to TRBJ1-2; D unclear. The length of the CDR3 is 16 residues. Trimming removed 0 bases at V and 4 bases at J, with 15 bases between. CDR1 is LGHNA and CDR2 is YNFKEQ in the germline V gene.

The table lists this clone with a count of one. The same CDR3 also results from other DNA sequences found in this sample. The chain has TRBV2 and TRBJ1-5; TRBD1 matches at 8 bases. This CDR3 has 14 amino acids. CDR1 and CDR2 from the germline V gene are SNHLY and FYNNEI. The junction had 7 bases not matched to a gene; V was cut back by 8 bases and J by 4 bases. In DNA form, the CDR3 reads TGTGCCAGCTCTGACAGGGGAATTAATCAGCCCCAGCATTTT. It encodes CASSDRGINQPQHF.

This chain uses TRBV29-1 with TRBJ2-7; the D gene is possibly TRBD1 (7 bases). The CDR3 is made up of 16 amino acids. The ends were cut back, 3 bases at V and 4 bases at J, with 22 bases in the middle. The V gene's germline CDR1 is SQVTM and CDR2 ANQGSEA. The chain's CDR3 is CSVDETGPTGEYEQYV. CDR3 sequence (DNA): TGCAGCGTTGACGAGACAGGGCCCACGGGGGAGTACGAGCAGTACGTC.

This chain's CDR3 is CASNIDRINTEAFF. DNA of the CDR3: TGTGCCAGCAACATAGACAGGATCAACACTGAAGCTTTCTTT. The chain has TRBV7-9 and TRBJ1-1, with D perhaps TRBD1 (6 bases). Trimming shortened V by 7 bases and J by 2 bases, and 14 bases separated the two germline ends. Germline CDR1 SEHNR, CDR2 FQNEAQ (reference sequence). The CDR3 spans 14 residues.

The chain employs TRBV24-1 and TRBJ2-6, with D maybe TRBD1 (6 bases). Germline values: CDR1 KGHDR, CDR2 SFDVKD. The CDR3 runs 16 residues. The ends were cut back, 4 bases at V and 2 bases at J, with 11 bases in the middle. Here the CDR3 reads CATSDSTGPGANVLTF. DNA for the CDR3: TGTGCCACCAGTGACTCCACAGGGCCTGGGGCCAACGTCCTGACTTTC.

This chain uses TRBV3-1 (or the pseudogene TRBV3-2) with TRBJ1-2, with D unresolved. Germline lookup yields CDR1 LGHDT and CDR2 YNNKEL (reference sequence). V was pared by 2 bases and J by 1 base, with 8 bases between. This CDR3 is built from 14 residues. The CDR3, as DNA: TGTGCCAGCAGCCAACTAGGCCTTAACTATGGCTACACCTTC. Its protein is CASSQLGLNYGYTF.

The chain carries TRBV5-6 and TRBJ1-1, with TRBD1 matching over 8 bases. Germline V CDR1 and CDR2: SGHDT, YYEEEE. After removal of 4 bases from V and 3 bases from J, the junction contained 8 bases not matched to a gene. The CDR3 contains 15 residues. The CDR3 here is CASSGTGGIHTEAFF. In DNA, the CDR3 is TGTGCCAGCAGCGGTACAGGGGGGATTCACACTGAAGCTTTCTTT.

In regard to this clone: One end of the junction varies from germline; a read error may be responsible. The chain couples TRBV24-1 to TRBJ1-2, with 7 bases lining up with TRBD1. The CDR3 contains 15 residues. CDR1 and CDR2 (germline): KGHDR, SFDVKD. CDR3 in DNA: TGTGCCACCAGCGATTCGACAGGGCCCTTCTATGGCTACACCTTC. It codes for CATSDSTGPFYGYTF.

This clone was recorded once. The chain joins TRBV5-1 to TRBJ1-2; D remains ambiguous. The CDR3 length is 15 residues. The ends were cut back, 1 base at V and 0 bases at J, with 10 bases in the middle. Germline-derived CDR1 and CDR2 are SGHRS and YFSETQ. CDR3: CASSLYLGANYGYTF. The CDR3 region has the DNA TGCGCCAGCAGCTTGTATCTGGGCGCTAACTATGGCTACACCTTC.

About this clone itself: The sample has other DNA sequences that encode this CDR3 too. The rearrangement joins TRBV24-1 to TRBJ1-2; no clear D. Germline V CDR1 and CDR2: KGHDR, SFDVKD. Deletions cut 4 bases from V and 5 bases from J, with 7 bases between. CDR3 length: 12 residues. The CDR3 sequence is CATSEGSYGYTF. In DNA, the CDR3 is TGTGCCACCAGTGAAGGGAGTTATGGCTACACCTTC.

This chain joins TRBV5-1 and TRBJ1-6, with D hard to call. Deletions cut 2 bases from V and 2 bases from J, with 8 bases between. This CDR3 is built from 15 residues. CDR1 is SGHRS and CDR2 is YFSETQ in the germline V gene. The CDR3 region is CASSLDTAYNSPLHF. The DNA of the CDR3 is TGCGCCAGCAGCTTAGACACTGCCTATAATTCACCCCTCCACTTT.

This sequence joins TRBV9 and TRBJ2-5; the D gene is possibly TRBD1 (6 bases). Per the germline V gene, CDR1 is SGDLS and CDR2 is YYNGEE. V lost 1 base to trimming and J lost 5 bases, with 9 bases between them. The CDR3 loop spans 13 amino acids. CDR3 sequence reads: CASSVQGRETQYF. Here the CDR3 DNA reads TGTGCCAGCAGCGTACAGGGGCGGGAGACCCAGTACTTC. The full variable domain, with the rest looked up from reference TRBV9 and TRBJ2-5, is DSGVTQTPKHLITATGQRVTLRCSPRSGDLSVYWYQQSLDQGLQFLIQYYNGEERAKGNILERFSAQQFPDLHSELNLSSLELGDSALYFCASSVQGRETQYFGPGTRLLVL.

This clone showed up just once. This sequence joins TRBV28 and TRBJ1-6; 7 bases are shared with TRBD1. Trimming took 6 bases from V and 5 from J; bases not matched to a gene: 4. Germline V gene data show CDR1 as MDHEN and CDR2 as SYDVKM. The CDR3 covers 14 residues. CDR3 loop: CASRMGQNNSPLHF. DNA of the CDR3: TGTGCCAGCAGGATGGGACAGAATAATTCACCCCTCCACTTT.

This clone was seen a handful of times. The chain couples TRBV11-2 to TRBJ2-1; 14 positions match TRBD2. V lost 4 bases, J lost 8 bases, and 7 bases stayed unmatched. The CDR3 consists of 16 residues. Germline CDR1 SGHAT, CDR2 FQNNGV. CDR3 DNA: TGTGCCAGCAGCTACTTCGGGACTAGCGGGGGTCATGAGCAGTTCTTC. Translated, it gives CASSYFGTSGGHEQFF.

This clone has more than one count but fewer than ten. The chain links TRBV24-1 to TRBJ1-5, with D maybe TRBD1 (6 bases). Trimming pared 4 bases from V and 7 bases from J, leaving 16 bases between. CDR3 size: 15 residues. CDR1 KGHDR and CDR2 SFDVKD come from the germline V gene. CDR3 amino acids: CATSDSNRVGQPQHF. In nucleotides, the CDR3 is TGTGCCACCAGTGACTCAAACAGGGTGGGACAGCCCCAGCATTTT.

For this clone: Different DNA sequences within this sample yield the same CDR3. The V call is TRBV11-2, the J call TRBJ2-5; 8 bases match TRBD2. Germline CDR1 SGHAT, CDR2 FQNNGV. Germline trimming cut 5 bases from V and 2 bases from J; bases unmatched to any gene: 7. CDR3 length: 15 residues. The CDR3 sequence is CASSPGSGEQETQYF. In nucleotides, the CDR3 is TGTGCCAGCAGCCCAGGTAGCGGGGAGCAAGAGACCCAGTACTTC.

This clone appeared a single time. The chain uses TRBV11-3 and TRBJ2-3; D is perhaps TRBD2 (5 bases). The germline V gene encodes CDR1 SGHNT and CDR2 YENEEA. The CDR3 is 18 amino acids. Trimming pared 0 bases from V and 5 bases from J, leaving 21 bases between. CDR3 sequence (DNA): TGTGCCAGCAGCTTAGATGGGGTTGGCGAGGGATTCGTAGATACGCAGTATTTT. Translation gives CASSLDGVGEGFVDTQYF. Variable domain in full (rest from reference TRBV11-3 and TRBJ2-3): EAGVVQSPRYKIIEKKQPVAFWCNPISGHNTLYWYLQNLGQGPELLIRYENEEAVDDSQLPKDRFSAERLKGVDSTLKIQPAELGDSAVYLCASSLDGVGEGFVDTQYFGPGTRLTVL.

The chain links TRBV3-1 (or the pseudogene TRBV3-2) to TRBJ1-1; D is ambiguous. Germline-derived CDR1 and CDR2 are LGHDT and YNNKEL (reference sequence). V was shortened by 7 bases and J by 3 bases, with 15 bases between the two germline ends. The CDR3 consists of 14 residues. Here the CDR3 reads CASTAVGSHTEAFF. DNA of the CDR3: TGTGCCAGCACCGCCGTGGGCTCACACACTGAAGCTTTCTTT.

This chain joins TRBV5-1 and TRBJ2-7, with 12 bases lining up with TRBD1. This CDR3 contains 15 residues. The germline CDR1 and CDR2 sequences are SGHRS and YFSETQ. Germline trimming cut 2 bases from V and 6 bases from J; bases unmatched to any gene: 6. CDR3 DNA sequence: TGCGCCAGCAGCTTCCGGGACAGGGGGCTCGGCGAGCAGTACGTC. This sequence encodes CASSFRDRGLGEQYV.

The chain couples TRBV24-1 to TRBJ2-1; TRBD2 might be the D (7 bases). V lost 0 bases and J 8 bases, leaving 13 bases between the germline ends. CDR3 length: 15 amino acids. Looked up from germline, CDR1 is KGHDR and CDR2 is SFDVKD. CDR3: CATSDLPGGRHEQFF. In DNA form, the CDR3 reads TGTGCCACCAGTGATTTGCCCGGGGGGCGGCATGAGCAGTTCTTC.

V and J are TRBV9 and TRBJ1-3; 7 bases are a match to TRBD1. Trimming took 4 bases from V and 0 from J; bases not matched to a gene: 13. This CDR3 has 18 amino acids. Germline V gene data show CDR1 as SGDLS and CDR2 as YYNGEE. CDR3 in amino acids: CASSPRTGRTTSGNTIYF. For the CDR3, the DNA is TGTGCCAGCAGCCCCCGGACAGGCCGGACGACCTCTGGAAACACCATATATTTT.

The chain combines TRBV6-5 with TRBJ1-3; no reliable D call. The CDR3 consists of 15 residues. Trimming pared 9 bases from V and 4 bases from J, leaving 19 bases between. Germline CDR1 is MNHEY and CDR2 is SVGAGI. Written as DNA, the CDR3 is TGTGCCAGTTTCTCTAACAGAGCCTCAGGAAACACCATATATTTT. This sequence encodes CASFSNRASGNTIYF.

The rearrangement joins TRBV9 to TRBJ1-4; the D gene is possibly TRBD1 (6 bases). The length of the CDR3 is 17 residues. Germline CDR1 reads SGDLS; CDR2 reads YYNGEE. V lost 0 bases and J lost 0, with 12 bases in between. In DNA form, the CDR3 reads TGTGCCAGCAGCGTAGGCCAGGGGCTTGCAACTAATGAAAAACTGTTTTTT. Amino acid sequence: CASSVGQGLATNEKLFF. Filled out from reference TRBV9 and TRBJ1-4, the complete variable domain reads DSGVTQTPKHLITATGQRVTLRCSPRSGDLSVYWYQQSLDQGLQFLIQYYNGEERAKGNILERFSAQQFPDLHSELNLSSLELGDSALYFCASSVGQGLATNEKLFFGSGTQLSVL.

CDR3: CASAMGANEQYF. CDR3 nucleotides: TGTGCTAGTGCCATGGGGGCAAACGAGCAGTACTTC. The chain combines TRBV12-5 with TRBJ2-7; D possibly corresponds to TRBD1 (6 bases). The V end lost 7 bases, the J end lost 5 bases, and 12 bases lay between the germline ends. This CDR3 comprises 12 residues. Germline lookup yields CDR1 LGHNT and CDR2 FRNRAP. The complete variable domain, with remaining parts taken from reference TRBV12-5 and TRBJ2-7, reads DARVTQTPRHKVTEMGQEVTMRCQPILGHNTVFWYRQTMMQGLELLAYFRNRAPLDDSGMPKDRFSAEMPDATLATLKIQPSEPRDSAVYFCASAMGANEQYFGPGTRLTVT.

This clone was counted a few times. This chain uses TRBV6-5 with TRBJ2-3; 7 bases map to TRBD1. Germline V gene sequence: CDR1 MNHEY, CDR2 SVGAGI. V shed 1 base and J 4 bases; nucleotides not matched to a gene: 8. There are 16 residues in the CDR3. The CDR3 loop is CASSYLGKGAPDTQYF. The CDR3 coding sequence is TGTGCCAGCAGTTACTTGGGAAAGGGGGCCCCAGATACGCAGTATTTT.

V gene TRBV30 combines with J gene TRBJ1-1; D is possibly TRBD1 (6 bases). This CDR3 region has 13 residues. The V gene lost 1 base and the J gene lost 5 bases, with 11 bases spanning the gap. CDR1 GTSNPN and CDR2 SVGIG come from the germline V gene (reference sequence). This CDR3 reads CAWSATGRTEAFF. CDR3 DNA sequence: TGTGCCTGGAGTGCCACAGGGAGAACTGAAGCTTTCTTT.

The chain joins TRBV29-1 to TRBJ1-5; the D gene is possibly TRBD1 (6 bases). The CDR3 extends over 13 amino acids. V lost 6 bases to trimming and J lost 5 bases, with 14 bases between them. Germline assignment: CDR1 SQVTM and CDR2 ANQGSEA. CDR3 DNA: TGCAGCGTAGAACAGGGTCGGGATCAGCCCCAGCATTTT. It specifies CSVEQGRDQPQHF.